Sequencing of this T cell receptor (beta chain) was carried out in a study of blood T cell repertoires in COVID-19. The overall study: The cDNA or gDNA used as material had been derived from T cells, B-cell-depleted T cells, or PBMCs.

Original data processing: For nucleated cells, counts were estimated from reference gene primer amplification. The data were produced by immunoSEQ multiplex PCR, yet TCRdb's version contains in-frame clones alone and is incomplete. For V, J and clone size, that table is used; D and trimming come from the DNA. The sample yields about 190,000 clones, about 85% seen once. Germline trimming cut 6 bases from V and 4 bases from J; bases unmatched to any gene: 8. The V gene's germline CDR1 is SNHLY and CDR2 FYNNEI. The CDR3 length is 15 residues. The clonotype originates from a human donor in a cohort sampled during active COVID-19. The J gene is TRBJ2-3, the V gene TRBV2; TRBD1 agrees at 9 bases. Sequenced: peripheral blood. The CDR3 sequence: CASSVGQGNSDTQYF. CDR3 in DNA: TGTGCCAGCAGCGTCGGACAGGGGAACTCAGATACGCAGTATTTT. The full variable domain, its missing parts supplied by reference TRBV2 and TRBJ2-3, is EPEVTQTPSHQVTQMGQEVILRCVPISNHLYFYWYRQILGQKVEFLVSFYNNEISEKSEIFDDQFSVERPDGSNFTLKIRSTKLEDSAMYFCASSVGQGNSDTQYFGPGTRLTVL.